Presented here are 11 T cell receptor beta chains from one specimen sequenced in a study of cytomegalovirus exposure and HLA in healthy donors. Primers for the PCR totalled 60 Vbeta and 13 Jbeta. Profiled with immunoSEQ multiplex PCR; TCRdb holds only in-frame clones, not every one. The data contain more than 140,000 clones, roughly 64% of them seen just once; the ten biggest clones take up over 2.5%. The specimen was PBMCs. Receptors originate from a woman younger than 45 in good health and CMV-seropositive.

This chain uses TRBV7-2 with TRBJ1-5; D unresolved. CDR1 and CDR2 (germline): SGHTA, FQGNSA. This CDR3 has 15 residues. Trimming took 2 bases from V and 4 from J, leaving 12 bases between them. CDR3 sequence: CASSLRWPGNQPQHF. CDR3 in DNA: TGTGCCAGCAGCTTAAGATGGCCCGGGAATCAGCCCCAGCATTTT.

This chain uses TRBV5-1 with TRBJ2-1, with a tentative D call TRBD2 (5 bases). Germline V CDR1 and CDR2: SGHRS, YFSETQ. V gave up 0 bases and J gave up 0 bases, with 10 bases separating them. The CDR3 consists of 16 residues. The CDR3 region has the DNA TGCGCCAGCAGCTTGGCACTAGGATACTCCTACAATGAGCAGTTCTTC. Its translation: CASSLALGYSYNEQFF.

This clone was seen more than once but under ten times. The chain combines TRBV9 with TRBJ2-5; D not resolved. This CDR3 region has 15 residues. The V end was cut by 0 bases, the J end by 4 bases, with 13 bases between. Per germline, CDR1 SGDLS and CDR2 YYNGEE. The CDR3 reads CASSVATRFRETQYF. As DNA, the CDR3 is TGTGCCAGCAGCGTAGCTACGAGGTTCCGAGAGACCCAGTACTTC.

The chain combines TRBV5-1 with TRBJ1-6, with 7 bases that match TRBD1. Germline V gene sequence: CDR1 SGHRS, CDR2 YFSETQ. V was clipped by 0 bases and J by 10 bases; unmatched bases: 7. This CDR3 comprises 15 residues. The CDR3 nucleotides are TGCGCCAGCAGCTTGGTGGGCACAGGGGAATCACCCCTCCACTTT. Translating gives CASSLVGTGESPLHF.

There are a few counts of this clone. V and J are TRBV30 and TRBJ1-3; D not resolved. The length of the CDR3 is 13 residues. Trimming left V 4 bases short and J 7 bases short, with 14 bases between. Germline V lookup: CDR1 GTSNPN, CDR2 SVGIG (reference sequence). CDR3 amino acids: CAWNGDLGNTIYF. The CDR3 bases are TGTGCCTGGAACGGCGACCTCGGGAACACCATATATTTT.

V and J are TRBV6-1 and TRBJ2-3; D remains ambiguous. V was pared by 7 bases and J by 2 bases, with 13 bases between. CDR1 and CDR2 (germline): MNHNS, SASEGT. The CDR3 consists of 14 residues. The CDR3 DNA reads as TGTGCCAGCATATCGAGAATCAACACAGATACGCAGTATTTT. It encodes CASISRINTDTQYF.

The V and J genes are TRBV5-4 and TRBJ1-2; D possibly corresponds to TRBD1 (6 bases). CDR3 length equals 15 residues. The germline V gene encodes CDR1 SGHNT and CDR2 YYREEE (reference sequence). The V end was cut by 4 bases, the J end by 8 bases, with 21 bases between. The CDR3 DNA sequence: TGTGCCAGCAGCACACCGGGACACAGGGTGGAGGGCTACACCTTC. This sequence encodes CASSTPGHRVEGYTF.

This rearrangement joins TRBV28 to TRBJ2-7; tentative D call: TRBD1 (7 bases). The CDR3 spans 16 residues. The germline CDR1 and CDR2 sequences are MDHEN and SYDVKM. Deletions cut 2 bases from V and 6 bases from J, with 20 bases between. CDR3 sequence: CASSLPRGAGLSEQYF. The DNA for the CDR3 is TGTGCCAGCAGTTTACCCAGGGGGGCAGGGTTGAGCGAGCAGTACTTC.

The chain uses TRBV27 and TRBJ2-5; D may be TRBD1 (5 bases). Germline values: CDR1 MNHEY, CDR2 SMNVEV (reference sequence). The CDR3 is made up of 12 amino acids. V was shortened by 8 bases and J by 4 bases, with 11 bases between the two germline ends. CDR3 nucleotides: TGTGCCAGCCAGGGATTCGGAGAGACCCAGTACTTC. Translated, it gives CASQGFGETQYF.

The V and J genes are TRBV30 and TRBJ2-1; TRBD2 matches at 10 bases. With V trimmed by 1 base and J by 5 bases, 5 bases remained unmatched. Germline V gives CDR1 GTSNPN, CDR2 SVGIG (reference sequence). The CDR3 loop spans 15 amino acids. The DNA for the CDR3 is TGTGCCTGGAGTGCCCTCCTAGCGGGGGACAATGAGCAGTTCTTC. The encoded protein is CAWSALLAGDNEQFF.

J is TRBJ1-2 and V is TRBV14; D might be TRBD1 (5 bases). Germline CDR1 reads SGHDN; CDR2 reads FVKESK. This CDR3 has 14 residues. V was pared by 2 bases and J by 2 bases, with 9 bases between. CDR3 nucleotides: TGTGCCAGCAGCCAACAAGGGGCAAACTATGGCTACACCTTC. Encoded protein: CASSQQGANYGYTF.